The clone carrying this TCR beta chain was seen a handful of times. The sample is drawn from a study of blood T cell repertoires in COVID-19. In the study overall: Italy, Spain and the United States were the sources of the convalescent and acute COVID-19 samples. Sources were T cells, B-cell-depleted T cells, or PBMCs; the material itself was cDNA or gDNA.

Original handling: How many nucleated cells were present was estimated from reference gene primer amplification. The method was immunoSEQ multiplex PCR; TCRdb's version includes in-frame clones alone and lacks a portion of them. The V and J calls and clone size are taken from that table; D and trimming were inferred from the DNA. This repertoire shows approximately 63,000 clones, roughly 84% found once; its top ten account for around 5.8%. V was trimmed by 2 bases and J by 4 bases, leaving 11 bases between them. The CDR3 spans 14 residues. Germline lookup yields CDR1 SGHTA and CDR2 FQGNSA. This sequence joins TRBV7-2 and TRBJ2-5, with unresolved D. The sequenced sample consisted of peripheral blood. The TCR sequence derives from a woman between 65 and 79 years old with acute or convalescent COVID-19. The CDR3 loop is CASSLSEARETQYF. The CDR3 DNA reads TGTGCCAGCAGCTTAAGTGAGGCTAGAGAGACCCAGTACTTC.